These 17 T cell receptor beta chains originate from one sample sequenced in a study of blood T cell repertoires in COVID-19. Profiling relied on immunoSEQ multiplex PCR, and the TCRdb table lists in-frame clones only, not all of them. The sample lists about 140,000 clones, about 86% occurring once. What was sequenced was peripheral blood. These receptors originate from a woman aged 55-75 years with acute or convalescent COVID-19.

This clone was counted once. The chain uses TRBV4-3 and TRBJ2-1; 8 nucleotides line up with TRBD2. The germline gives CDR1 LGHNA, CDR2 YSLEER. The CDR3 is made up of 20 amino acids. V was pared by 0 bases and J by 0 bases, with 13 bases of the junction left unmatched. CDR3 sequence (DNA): TGCGCCAGCAGCCAAGATCGCAAGCGGGAGTGGCTCGGCTCCTACAATGAGCAGTTCTTC. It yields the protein CASSQDRKREWLGSYNEQFF.

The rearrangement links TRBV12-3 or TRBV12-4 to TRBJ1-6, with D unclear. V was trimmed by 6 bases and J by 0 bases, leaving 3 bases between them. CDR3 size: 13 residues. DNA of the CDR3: TGTGCCAGCAGCCGCTCCTATAATTCACCCCTCCACTTT. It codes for CASSRSYNSPLHF.

CDR3 loop: CASSVRSLGHEQFF. As DNA, the CDR3 is TGTGCCAGCAGCGTGAGGTCCCTAGGCCATGAGCAGTTCTTC. The chain recombines TRBV9 with TRBJ2-1; D is unclear. V lost 2 bases and J 8 bases, leaving 14 bases between the germline ends. Germline values: CDR1 SGDLS, CDR2 YYNGEE. This CDR3 has 14 amino acids.

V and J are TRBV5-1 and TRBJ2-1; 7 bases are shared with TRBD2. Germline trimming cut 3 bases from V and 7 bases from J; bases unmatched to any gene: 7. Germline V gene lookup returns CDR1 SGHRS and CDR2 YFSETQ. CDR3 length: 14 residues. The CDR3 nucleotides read TGCGCCAGCAGCTCCGCCGGACTAGGGAATGAGCAGTTCTTC. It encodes CASSSAGLGNEQFF. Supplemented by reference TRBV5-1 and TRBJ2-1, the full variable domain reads KAGVTQTPRYLIKTRGQQVTLSCSPISGHRSVSWYQQTPGQGLQFLFEYFSETQRNKGNFPGRFSGRQFSNSRSEMNVSTLELGDSALYLCASSSAGLGNEQFFGPGTRLTVL.

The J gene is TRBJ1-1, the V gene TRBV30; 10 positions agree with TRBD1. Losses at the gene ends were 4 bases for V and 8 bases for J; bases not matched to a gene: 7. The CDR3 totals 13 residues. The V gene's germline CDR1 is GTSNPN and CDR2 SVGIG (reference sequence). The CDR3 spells CAWKRQGAGEAFF. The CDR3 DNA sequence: TGTGCCTGGAAGAGACAGGGGGCGGGAGAAGCTTTCTTT. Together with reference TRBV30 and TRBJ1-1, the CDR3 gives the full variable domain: SQTIHQWPATLVQPVGSPLSLECTVEGTSNPNLYWYRQAAGRGLQLLFYSVGIGQISSEVPQNLSASRPQDRQFILSSKKLLLSDSGFYLCAWKRQGAGEAFFGQGTRLTVV.

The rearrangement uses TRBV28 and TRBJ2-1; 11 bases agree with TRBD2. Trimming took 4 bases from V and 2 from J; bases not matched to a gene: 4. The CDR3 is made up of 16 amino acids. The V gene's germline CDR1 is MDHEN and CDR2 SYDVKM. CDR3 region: CASSSGGLAAYNEQFF. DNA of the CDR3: TGTGCCAGCAGTTCCGGGGGACTAGCGGCCTACAATGAGCAGTTCTTC.

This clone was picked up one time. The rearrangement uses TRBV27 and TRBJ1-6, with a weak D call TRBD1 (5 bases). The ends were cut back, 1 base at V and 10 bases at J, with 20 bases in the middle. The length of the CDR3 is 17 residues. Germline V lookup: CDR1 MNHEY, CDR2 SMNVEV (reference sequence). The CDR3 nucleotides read TGTGCCAGCAGTTTATGGGACCTGCGGCAGGGAGGCTCACCCCTCCACTTT. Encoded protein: CASSLWDLRQGGSPLHF.

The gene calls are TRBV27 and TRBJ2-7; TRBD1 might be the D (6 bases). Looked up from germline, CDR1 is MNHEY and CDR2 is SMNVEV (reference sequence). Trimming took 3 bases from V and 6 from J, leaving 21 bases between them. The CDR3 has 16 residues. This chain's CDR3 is CASSFGSRGSWAEQYF. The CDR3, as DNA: TGTGCCAGCAGTTTTGGATCTAGGGGGAGTTGGGCCGAGCAGTACTTC.

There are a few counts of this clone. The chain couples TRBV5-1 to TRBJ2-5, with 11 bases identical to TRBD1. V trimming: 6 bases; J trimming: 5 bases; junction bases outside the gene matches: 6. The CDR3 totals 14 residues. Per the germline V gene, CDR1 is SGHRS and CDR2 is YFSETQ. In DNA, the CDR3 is TGCGCCAGCACCCGGGACAGGGGGGAGGAGACCCAGTACTTC. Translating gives CASTRDRGEETQYF.

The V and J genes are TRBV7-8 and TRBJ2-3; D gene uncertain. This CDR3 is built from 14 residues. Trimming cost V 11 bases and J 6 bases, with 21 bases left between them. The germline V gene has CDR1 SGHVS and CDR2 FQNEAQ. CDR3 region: CAVSGGSLVDTQYF. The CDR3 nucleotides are TGTGCCGTATCTGGCGGCAGCCTCGTGGATACGCAGTATTTT.

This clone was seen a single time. The CDR3 spells CATGREGYNEQFF. The CDR3 bases are TGTGCCACCGGACGCGAGGGATACAATGAGCAGTTCTTC. This chain joins TRBV6-4 and TRBJ2-1; D may be TRBD2 (5 bases). Germline lookup yields CDR1 MRHNA and CDR2 SNTAGT. The CDR3 has 13 amino acids. V lost 10 bases to trimming and J lost 4 bases, with 14 bases between them.

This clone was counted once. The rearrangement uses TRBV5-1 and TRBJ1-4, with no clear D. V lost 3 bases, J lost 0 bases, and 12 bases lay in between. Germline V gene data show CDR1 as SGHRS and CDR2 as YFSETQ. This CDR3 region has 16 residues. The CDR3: CASSSLGGATNEKLFF. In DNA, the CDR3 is TGCGCCAGCAGCTCGTTAGGCGGTGCAACTAATGAAAAACTGTTTTTT.

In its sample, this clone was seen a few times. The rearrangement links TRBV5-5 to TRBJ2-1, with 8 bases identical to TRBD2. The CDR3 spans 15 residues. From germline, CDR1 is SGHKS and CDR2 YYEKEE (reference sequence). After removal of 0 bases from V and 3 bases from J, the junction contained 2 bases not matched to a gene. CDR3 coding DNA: TGTGCCAGCAGCTTGGGGGGGACTAGCTACAATGAGCAGTTCTTC. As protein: CASSLGGTSYNEQFF.

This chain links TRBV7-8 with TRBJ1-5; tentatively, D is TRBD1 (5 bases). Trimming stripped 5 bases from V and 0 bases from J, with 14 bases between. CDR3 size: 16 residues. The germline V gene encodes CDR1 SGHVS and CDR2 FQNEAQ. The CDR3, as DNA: TGTGCCAGCAGCCCCGGACACAAATATAGCAATCAGCCCCAGCATTTT. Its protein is CASSPGHKYSNQPQHF.

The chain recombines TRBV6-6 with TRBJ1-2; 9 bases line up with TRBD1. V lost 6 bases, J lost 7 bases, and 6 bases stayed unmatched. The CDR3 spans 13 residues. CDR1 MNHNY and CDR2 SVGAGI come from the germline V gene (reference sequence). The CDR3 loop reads CASSPGTGSGYTF. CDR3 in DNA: TGTGCCAGCAGCCCCGGGACAGGGAGTGGCTACACCTTC.

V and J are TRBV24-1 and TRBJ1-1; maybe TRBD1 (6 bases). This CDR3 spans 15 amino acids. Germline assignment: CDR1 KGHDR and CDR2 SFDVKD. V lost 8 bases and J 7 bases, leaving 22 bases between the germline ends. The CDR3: CATTLWEGGSGEAFF. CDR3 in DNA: TGTGCCACCACCCTATGGGAGGGGGGGAGCGGTGAAGCTTTCTTT.

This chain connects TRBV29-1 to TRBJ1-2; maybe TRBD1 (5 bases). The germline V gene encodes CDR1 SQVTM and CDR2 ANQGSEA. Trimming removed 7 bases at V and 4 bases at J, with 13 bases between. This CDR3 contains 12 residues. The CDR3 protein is CSADDRVYGYTF. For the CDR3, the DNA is TGCAGCGCAGACGACAGAGTCTATGGCTACACCTTC.